These 26 T cell receptor beta chains were sequenced from one sample in a study of neurological immune-mediated disorders. MiXCR, run by TCRdb on the 5' RACE reads, gives a single entry per CDR3 protein. Of about 22,000 distinct CDR3 sequences listed, more than 9% are singletons. Sequencing was carried out using PBMCs. The origin of the receptors is a woman aged 55-69 years with HTLV-1-associated myelopathy (HAM/TSP).

This chain joins TRBV10-3 and TRBJ1-2; maybe TRBD1 (5 bases). The V end was cut by 6 bases, the J end by 8 bases, with 19 bases between. The CDR3 is 14 residues long. CDR1 and CDR2 from the germline V gene are ENHRY and SYGVKD. Here the CDR3 reads CAIRKADTFGGYTF. In nucleotides, the CDR3 is TGTGCCATCAGGAAAGCGGACACCTTCGGGGGCTACACCTTC.

This clonotype was recorded at least ten times. V usage is TRBV20-1 and J usage is TRBJ2-1; 9 positions match TRBD2. The CDR3 totals 16 residues. Germline CDR1 DFQATT, CDR2 SNEGSKA (reference sequence). Losses at the gene ends were 5 bases for V and 0 bases for J; bases not matched to a gene: 8. CDR3 coding DNA: TGCAGTGCTCAAAGATTAGCGGGGGCCTCCTACAATGAGCAGTTCTTC. It is translated as CSAQRLAGASYNEQFF.

The table lists this clonotype with many counts. The chain is built from TRBV11-2 and TRBJ2-1, with D unclear. CDR1 SGHAT and CDR2 FQNNGV come from the germline V gene. The CDR3 length is 17 residues. The V end lost 2 bases, the J end lost 0 bases, and 14 bases lay between the germline ends. The CDR3 region is CASSLSVILSSYNEQFF. The CDR3 DNA reads as TGTGCCAGCAGCTTAAGCGTCATACTGAGCTCCTACAATGAGCAGTTCTTC.

This clonotype was observed many times. The V call is TRBV7-9, the J call TRBJ1-2; a possible D gene is TRBD1 (5 bases). Trimming stripped 5 bases from V and 5 bases from J, with 12 bases between. This CDR3 is 13 amino acids long. Germline V gene lookup returns CDR1 SEHNR and CDR2 FQNEAQ (reference sequence). The CDR3 spells CASSAQTAYGYTF. In nucleotides, the CDR3 is TGTGCCAGCAGCGCACAGACAGCTTATGGCTACACCTTC. The full variable domain, completed using reference TRBV7-9 and TRBJ1-2, is DTGVSQNPRHKITKRGQNVTFRCDPISEHNRLYWYRQTLGQGPEFLTYFQNEAQLEKSRLLSDRFSAERPKGSFSTLEIQRTEQGDSAMYLCASSAQTAYGYTFGSGTRLTVV.

This clonotype has at least ten counts. The chain is built from TRBV6-1 and TRBJ2-7, with 9 bases aligning to TRBD2. From germline, CDR1 is MNHNS and CDR2 SASEGT. Trimming at V came to 4 bases and at J to 2 bases, leaving 3 bases not matched to a gene. The CDR3 runs to 14 residues. This CDR3 reads CASSATSGPYEQYF. The CDR3 region has the DNA TGTGCCAGCAGTGCGACTAGCGGCCCCTACGAGCAGTACTTC.

The sample holds many counts of this clonotype. The chain carries TRBV3-1 and TRBJ2-2; D unclear. This CDR3 is 14 amino acids long. CDR1 and CDR2 (germline): LGHDT, YNNKEL (reference sequence). The V gene lost 2 bases and the J gene lost 2 bases, with 6 bases spanning the gap. Written as DNA, the CDR3 is TGTGCCAGCAGCCAAAACCCAAACACCGGGGAGCTGTTTTTT. This codes for CASSQNPNTGELFF.

This clonotype was counted ten times or more. V is TRBV5-1 and J is TRBJ2-7; 9 bases agree with TRBD1. Germline V gene lookup returns CDR1 SGHRS and CDR2 YFSETQ. This CDR3 has 15 residues. V lost 0 bases and J lost 3; bases outside the gene matches: 4. The CDR3 loop reads CASSLEQGAFYEQYF. The CDR3 DNA is TGCGCCAGCAGCTTGGAACAGGGGGCTTTCTACGAGCAGTACTTC.

The CDR3 region is CASSTGTGAGPQHF. CDR3 bases: TGCGCCAGCAGCACCGGGACAGGGGCAGGGCCCCAGCATTTT. This chain uses TRBV5-1 with TRBJ1-5; 10 bases line up with TRBD1. In germline, CDR1 is SGHRS, CDR2 YFSETQ. The V and J ends lost 4 bases and 9 bases, in that order; junction bases with no gene match: 7. The CDR3 is made up of 14 amino acids.

Many counts were recorded for this clonotype. V is TRBV7-9 and J is TRBJ2-7, with D unresolved. V lost 5 bases, J lost 2 bases, and 22 bases lay in between. Per germline, CDR1 SEHNR and CDR2 FQNEAQ (reference sequence). The CDR3 runs to 17 residues. In DNA, the CDR3 is TGTGCCAGCAGCCCAAGGATTGGGATCGACCGAACCTACGAGCAGTACTTC. Translated, it gives CASSPRIGIDRTYEQYF.

This clonotype was counted at least ten times. The chain couples TRBV7-8 to TRBJ1-2, with 8 nucleotides matching TRBD1. Germline V gene sequence: CDR1 SGHVS, CDR2 FQNEAQ. Trimming took 5 bases from V and 4 from J; bases not matched to a gene: 15. The CDR3 consists of 17 residues. The CDR3 DNA sequence: TGTGCCAGCAGCCGTAAACCCGCGGGACAGGAGCCCTATGGCTACACCTTC. This codes for CASSRKPAGQEPYGYTF. The full variable domain, in which reference TRBV7-8 and TRBJ1-2 provide the parts outside the CDR3, is GAGVSQSPRYKVAKRGQDVALRCDPISGHVSLFWYQQALGQGPEFLTYFQNEAQLDKSGLPSDRFFAERPEGSVSTLKIQRTQQEDSAVYLCASSRKPAGQEPYGYTFGSGTRLTVV.

Many counts were recorded for this clonotype. The chain uses TRBV18 and TRBJ1-6; TRBD1 matches 8 bases. CDR3 length equals 15 residues. Germline CDR1 is KGHSH and CDR2 is LQKENI. The V and J ends lost 6 bases and 7 bases, in that order; junction bases with no gene match: 8. CDR3 in amino acids: CASSKDRADNSPLHF. The CDR3 DNA follows: TGTGCCAGCTCTAAGGACAGGGCAGACAATTCACCCCTCCACTTT.

In its sample, this clonotype was seen many times. This sequence joins TRBV5-6 and TRBJ2-1, with 11 bases matching TRBD2. Germline V gene sequence: CDR1 SGHDT, CDR2 YYEEEE. CDR3 length: 20 amino acids. Trimming cost V 2 bases and J 8 bases; bases outside gene matches: 21. For the CDR3, the DNA is TGTGCCAGCAGCTTAAGATCTCTCGCGGTTCTAGCGGGGGGCCGCGATGAGCAGTTCTTC. This gives the protein CASSLRSLAVLAGGRDEQFF.

This clonotype was observed at least ten times. J is TRBJ1-2 and V is TRBV5-5; 9 bases match TRBD1. CDR1 and CDR2 (germline): SGHKS, YYEKEE (reference sequence). The V gene end was trimmed by 3 bases and the J gene end by 4 bases; junction bases not matched to a gene: 10. The CDR3 consists of 16 residues. CDR3 loop: CASSYHFGQGTYGYTF. CDR3 coding DNA: TGTGCCAGCAGCTATCACTTCGGACAGGGGACCTATGGCTACACCTTC. Full variable domain (outside the CDR3, taken from reference TRBV5-5 and TRBJ1-2): DAGVTQSPTHLIKTRGQQVTLRCSPISGHKSVSWYQQVLGQGPQFIFQYYEKEERGRGNFPDRFSARQFPNYSSELNVNALLLGDSALYLCASSYHFGQGTYGYTFGSGTRLTVV.

This clonotype was found many times. The CDR3 sequence: CSARLGARTDTQYF. The CDR3 DNA reads as TGCAGTGCTAGGCTAGGGGCCCGCACAGATACGCAGTATTTT. V is TRBV20-1 and J is TRBJ2-3; tentatively, D is TRBD1 (5 bases). V was shortened by 3 bases and J by 1 base, with 11 bases between the two germline ends. CDR3 length: 14 amino acids. Germline V gene lookup returns CDR1 DFQATT and CDR2 SNEGSKA (reference sequence).

Comment on this clonotype: A clone one base away is much larger, so this may be a read error. This CDR3 is CVSSLTGGGTPREQYF. CDR3 bases: TGTGTCAGCAGCTTAACGGGCGGGGGGACGCCTCGGGAGCAGTACTTC. This sequence joins TRBV11-2 and TRBJ2-7; 8 nucleotides agree with TRBD2. Germline CDR1 and CDR2: SGHAT and FQNNGV. The CDR3 is made up of 16 amino acids.

Judged by abundance, this clonotype is medium-sized. This chain joins TRBV20-1 and TRBJ2-7, with D possibly matching TRBD2 (6 bases). Germline V gene data show CDR1 as DFQATT and CDR2 as SNEGSKA (reference sequence). The CDR3 covers 13 residues. V was shortened by 6 bases and J by 7 bases, with 19 bases between the two germline ends. The CDR3: CSALGIRAGEQYF. The CDR3, as DNA: TGCAGTGCCCTGGGGATCCGGGCGGGAGAGCAGTACTTC.

V usage is TRBV18 and J usage is TRBJ1-1, with D perhaps matching TRBD1 (5 bases). Germline V gene data show CDR1 as KGHSH and CDR2 as LQKENI. CDR3 length: 15 residues. The V and J ends lost 3 bases and 1 base respectively, with 12 bases between them. CDR3 DNA: TGTGCCAGCTCACCGCGGCAGCAGGGGAACACTGAAGCTTTCTTT. It is translated as CASSPRQQGNTEAFF.

This clonotype was seen ten or more times. This chain joins TRBV20-1 and TRBJ2-1; TRBD2 aligns across 12 bases. Germline CDR1 and CDR2: DFQATT and SNEGSKA (reference sequence). V lost 5 bases, J lost 0 bases, and 11 bases stayed unmatched. The CDR3 is made up of 18 amino acids. CDR3 bases: TGCAGTGCTGAAGGACTAGCGGGGAATCCCAGCTCCTACAATGAGCAGTTCTTC. It specifies CSAEGLAGNPSSYNEQFF.

About this clonotype: Mismatch with germline at one junction end may stem from a read error. V gene TRBV12-3 or TRBV12-4 combines with J gene TRBJ2-1; 8 positions agree with TRBD2. The CDR3 covers 16 residues. The chain's CDR3 is CVSSPRGGGSYNEQFF. The CDR3 DNA is TGTGTCAGCAGTCCCCGCGGCGGGGGGTCCTATAATGAGCAGTTCTTC.

This clonotype was detected many times. This sequence joins TRBV20-1 and TRBJ2-3, with 14 bases identical to TRBD2. The junction had 3 bases not matched to a gene; V was cut back by 1 base and J by 3 bases. From germline, CDR1 is DFQATT and CDR2 SNEGSKA (reference sequence). CDR3 length: 16 residues. This CDR3 reads CSARGLAGGMTDTQYF. The CDR3 nucleotides read TGCAGTGCTAGAGGACTAGCGGGGGGGATGACAGATACGCAGTATTTT.

This clonotype was recorded at least ten times. The J gene is TRBJ1-1, the V gene TRBV29-1, with D possibly TRBD1 on 5 matching bases. CDR1 SQVTM and CDR2 ANQGSEA come from the germline V gene. The CDR3 has 16 amino acids. V was trimmed by 2 bases and J by 1 base, leaving 17 bases between them. Here the CDR3 DNA reads TGCAGCGTTGAAAGAGGTACAGGCTACACGAACACTGAAGCTTTCTTT. Its protein product is CSVERGTGYTNTEAFF.

This clonotype has at least ten counts. The V call is TRBV7-9, the J call TRBJ1-1; tentative D call: TRBD1 (5 bases). V dropped 4 bases and J dropped 0 bases, with 24 bases sitting between them. This CDR3 spans 19 amino acids. The V gene's germline CDR1 is SEHNR and CDR2 FQNEAQ (reference sequence). In DNA, the CDR3 is TGTGCCAGCAGCTATTTAACCTATAGGGGTCCATCCCTGAACACTGAAGCTTTCTTT. This encodes CASSYLTYRGPSLNTEAFF.

This clonotype has at least ten counts. The chain carries TRBV12-3 or TRBV12-4 and TRBJ1-3, with TRBD1 matching 7 bases. This CDR3 has 16 residues. J was trimmed by 0 bases and V by 6 bases; bases with no gene match: 8. In DNA form, the CDR3 reads TGTGCCAGCAGCCCCGGGACAGACCTCTCTGGAAACACCATATATTTT. Its protein is CASSPGTDLSGNTIYF.

This clonotype occurred many times. The rearrangement uses TRBV20-1 and TRBJ2-5; D assignment may be TRBD1 or TRBD2 (5 bases each). The germline gives CDR1 DFQATT, CDR2 SNEGSKA (reference sequence). V was trimmed by 6 bases and J by 6 bases, leaving 11 bases between them. The CDR3 loop spans 11 amino acids. The CDR3 nucleotides read TGCAGTGCCGAAGGGGAGAAGACCCAGTACTTC. This codes for CSAEGEKTQYF.

This clonotype is labeled as medium-sized. V usage is TRBV20-1 and J usage is TRBJ2-5, with 8 nucleotides matching TRBD1. Unmatched junction bases numbered 9, after V lost 7 bases and J lost 5 bases. Germline V gives CDR1 DFQATT, CDR2 SNEGSKA (reference sequence). The CDR3 is made up of 13 amino acids. CDR3 bases: TGCAGTGGCACACAGGGGGTAGGGGAGACCCAGTACTTC. Protein product: CSGTQGVGETQYF.

This clonotype has ten or more counts. J is TRBJ2-7 and V is TRBV7-2; D is unclear. Trimming pared 2 bases from V and 4 bases from J, leaving 9 bases between. CDR3 length equals 13 residues. Per germline, CDR1 SGHTA and CDR2 FQGNSA. CDR3 amino acids: CASSLPLLYEQYF. The CDR3 DNA follows: TGTGCCAGCAGCTTACCCCTCTTGTACGAGCAGTACTTC. The full variable domain, completed using reference TRBV7-2 and TRBJ2-7, is GAGVSQSPSNKVTEKGKDVELRCDPISGHTALYWYRQSLGQGLEFLIYFQGNSAPDKSGLPSDRFSAERTGGSVSTLTIQRTQQEDSAVYLCASSLPLLYEQYFGPGTRLTVT.